Presented here are 7 T cell receptor beta chains from one specimen sequenced in a study of T cells in Graves' hyperthyroidism and ophthalmopathy. RNA transcripts provided the source from which TCR beta CDR3 regions were amplified. The HTBI primer set drove a first-round RT-PCR of the TCR CDR3. Each CDR3 protein is one row after TCRdb ran MiXCR on the multiplex PCR reads. The sample comprises more than 500,000 distinct CDR3 sequences, about 46% of which are singletons, and about 43% rests with the top ten. Sample: peripheral blood or thyroid tissue (not recorded which). These receptors all come from an adult woman with Graves' disease, either hyperthyroidism or ophthalmopathy (not recorded which).

V is TRBV10-3 and J is TRBJ2-7; TRBD2 matches 14 bases. In germline, CDR1 is ENHRY, CDR2 SYGVKD. V was clipped by 6 bases and J by 2 bases; unmatched bases: 12. The CDR3 has 18 amino acids. This CDR3 reads CAISLTSGRGQGAYEQYF. As DNA, the CDR3 is TGTGCCATCAGCTTGACTAGCGGGAGGGGACAGGGCGCCTACGAGCAGTACTTC.

V gene TRBV29-1 combines with J gene TRBJ2-5, with 7 bases that match TRBD1. Unmatched junction bases numbered 13, after V lost 6 bases and J lost 9 bases. This CDR3 has 13 residues. In germline, CDR1 is SQVTM, CDR2 ANQGSEA. CDR3 in DNA: TGCAGCGTCCGCACAGGGGTAGGACAGCCCCAGTACTTC. Translation gives CSVRTGVGQPQYF.

This chain links TRBV29-1 with TRBJ2-7, with D unclear. Per germline, CDR1 SQVTM and CDR2 ANQGSEA. The CDR3 is 11 residues long. V dropped 4 bases and J dropped 0 bases, with 4 bases sitting between them. CDR3: CSVVDSYEQYF. The CDR3 bases are TGCAGCGTTGTGGACTCCTACGAGCAGTACTTC.

In regard to this clonotype: The conserved closing phenylalanine or tryptophan is absent in this CDR3, likely reflecting a read error. The DNA is left out, because the CDR3 cannot be placed on it with certainty; the CDR3 is given as TCRdb lists it. V and J are TRBV10-3 and TRBJ1-2. Looked up from germline, CDR1 is ENHRY and CDR2 is SYGVKD. The CDR3 numbers 16 amino acids, ends counted. Here the CDR3 reads CAISESVAVANYGYTL.

This clonotype occurred many times. This chain links TRBV15 with TRBJ2-7; 7 nucleotides align to TRBD2. The CDR3 covers 15 residues. The V segment lost 4 bases and the J segment 2 bases; nucleotides outside the gene matches: 8. Germline assignment: CDR1 LNHNV and CDR2 YYDKDF (reference sequence). CDR3 bases: TGTGCCACCAGCATAAAGCGGGACGGCCCCTACGAGCAGTACTTC. Its protein is CATSIKRDGPYEQYF.

The V and J genes are TRBV10-3 and TRBJ2-7, with unresolved D. V lost 2 bases and J lost 6, with 20 bases in between. CDR1 and CDR2 (germline): ENHRY, SYGVKD. This CDR3 region has 16 residues. The CDR3 DNA is TGTGCCATCAGTGAGAATGAGGCACGGAGTCTCTCCGAGCAGTACTTC. Translating it yields CAISENEARSLSEQYF.

The chain combines TRBV10-3 with TRBJ2-5; maybe TRBD1 (6 bases). Germline lookup yields CDR1 ENHRY and CDR2 SYGVKD. The CDR3 spans 14 residues. Trimming pared 0 bases from V and 7 bases from J, leaving 12 bases between. CDR3: CAISESAGVGTQYF. DNA for the CDR3: TGTGCCATCAGTGAGTCGGCAGGGGTTGGGACCCAGTACTTC.